Listed here are 13 T cell receptor beta chains from one sample, sequenced in a study of T-cell memory formation after mild COVID-19. TCRdb analysed the 5' RACE reads with MiXCR anew, one entry per CDR3 protein. The data hold around 420,000 distinct CDR3 sequences, with roughly a quarter observed a single time. The sample comprised PBMCs or a T cell subset sorted from them (not recorded which). Receptor source: an adult woman who had mild COVID-19 (a few samples of this study predate the infection). Cell type and time point are not known.

Ten or more counts support this clonotype. This chain joins TRBV7-9 and TRBJ2-7, with D possibly being TRBD1 (6 bases). V lost 5 bases to trimming and J lost 7 bases, with 12 bases between them. The CDR3 covers 12 residues. Germline V gives CDR1 SEHNR, CDR2 FQNEAQ (reference sequence). For the CDR3, the DNA is TGTGCCAGCAGCACCCAAAGGGGGGAGCAGTACTTC. It is translated as CASSTQRGEQYF.

As DNA, the CDR3 is TGTGCCAGCAGCCAAGAACACTCCCACTACGAGCAGTACTTC. The encoded protein is CASSQEHSHYEQYF. The V and J genes are TRBV3-1 and TRBJ2-7; D call uncertain. Trimming cost V 0 bases and J 3 bases, with 9 bases left between them. This CDR3 comprises 14 residues. Germline V lookup: CDR1 LGHDT, CDR2 YNNKEL (reference sequence).

This rearrangement joins TRBV7-2 to TRBJ2-3; the D gene could be TRBD1 or TRBD2 (7 bases each). The germline V gene encodes CDR1 SGHTA and CDR2 FQGNSA. V lost 4 bases, J lost 3 bases, and 17 bases lay in between. The CDR3 is 16 residues long. The chain's CDR3 is CASSYQGGRVTDTQYF. The CDR3 DNA follows: TGTGCCAGCAGCTACCAGGGGGGGCGAGTTACAGATACGCAGTATTTT. The complete variable domain, with remaining parts taken from reference TRBV7-2 and TRBJ2-3, reads GAGVSQSPSNKVTEKGKDVELRCDPISGHTALYWYRQSLGQGLEFLIYFQGNSAPDKSGLPSDRFSAERTGGSVSTLTIQRTQQEDSAVYLCASSYQGGRVTDTQYFGPGTRLTVL.

This clonotype was found a few times. The rearrangement links TRBV3-1 to TRBJ2-7, with D possibly TRBD2 on 6 matching bases. CDR1 is LGHDT and CDR2 is YNNKEL in the germline V gene (reference sequence). CDR3 size: 15 residues. The V end lost 4 bases, the J end lost 6 bases, and 19 bases lay between the germline ends. The CDR3 DNA sequence: TGTGCCAGCAGCCGCCTCGGGGGAAACCCACTCGAGCAGTACTTC. As protein: CASSRLGGNPLEQYF.

This clonotype showed up just a few times. J is TRBJ2-2 and V is TRBV29-1, with D perhaps being TRBD1 or TRBD2 (5 bases each). The germline V gene has CDR1 SQVTM and CDR2 ANQGSEA. V lost 6 bases, J lost 2 bases, and 13 bases lay in between. The CDR3 has 14 amino acids. The CDR3 loop is CSVWDGANTGELFF. Written as DNA, the CDR3 is TGCAGCGTCTGGGACGGGGCCAACACCGGGGAGCTGTTTTTT.

This clonotype was seen more than once but under ten times. The V and J genes are TRBV4-1 and TRBJ1-2; TRBD1 might be the D (6 bases). Germline V gene data show CDR1 as MGHRA and CDR2 as YSYEKL. There are 15 residues in the CDR3. Trimming took off 1 base at V and 2 bases at J, with 11 bases between the two ends. CDR3 sequence reads: CASSQAAGGNYGYTF. The DNA of the CDR3 is TGCGCCAGCAGCCAAGCGGCGGGGGGCAACTATGGCTACACCTTC.

The rearrangement links TRBV6-2 or TRBV6-3 to TRBJ2-2; D uncertain. Between the trimmed V and J ends, which lost 0 bases and 6 bases, there was a span of 17 bases. Per germline, CDR1 MNHEY and CDR2 SVGEGT. The length of the CDR3 is 17 residues. In DNA, the CDR3 is TGTGCCAGCAGTTACTCGTTTCGGCCCTCCCTCCCCGGGGAGCTGTTTTTT. Its protein is CASSYSFRPSLPGELFF.

The chain joins TRBV12-3 or TRBV12-4 to TRBJ2-3; 8 bases match TRBD1. This CDR3 is 14 amino acids long. V dropped 7 bases and J dropped 6; count of bases not matched to a gene: 9. DNA of the CDR3: TGTGCCAGCACCGTTCACAGGGGGTCCGATACGCAGTATTTT. It codes for CASTVHRGSDTQYF.

In this sample, this clonotype turned up a few times. CDR3 loop: CGIPGLWVGLNGYTF. The CDR3 coding sequence is TGCGGTATCCCGGGGTTATGGGTAGGACTAAATGGCTACACCTTC. V is TRBV20-1 and J is TRBJ1-2; D unclear. The CDR3 length is 15 residues. CDR1 is DFQATT, CDR2 SNEGSKA, per germline (reference sequence).

This clonotype was seen only a few times. V gene TRBV3-1 combines with J gene TRBJ2-3; possibly TRBD1 or TRBD2 for D (6 bases each). Looked up from germline, CDR1 is LGHDT and CDR2 is YNNKEL (reference sequence). V was trimmed by 6 bases and J by 6 bases, leaving 7 bases between them. This CDR3 region has 11 residues. CDR3: CASRGGDTQYF. CDR3 coding DNA: TGTGCCAGCAGAGGGGGGGATACGCAGTATTTT.

V usage is TRBV30 and J usage is TRBJ2-1, with unresolved D. From germline, CDR1 is GTSNPN and CDR2 SVGIG (reference sequence). V lost 4 bases and J 6 bases, leaving 13 bases between the germline ends. The CDR3 is made up of 13 amino acids. DNA of the CDR3: TGTGCCTGGACCTCGGGCGGCCGCAATGAGCAGTTCTTC. This codes for CAWTSGGRNEQFF.

The J gene is TRBJ1-2, the V gene TRBV5-1; 8 bases are shared with TRBD1. Germline assignment: CDR1 SGHRS and CDR2 YFSETQ. This CDR3 comprises 15 residues. Trimming cost V 1 base and J 2 bases; bases outside gene matches: 4. The CDR3 protein is CASSLTRTGNYGYTF. The DNA for the CDR3 is TGCGCCAGCAGCTTGACCCGGACAGGGAACTATGGCTACACCTTC.

V is TRBV11-3 and J is TRBJ2-2; 7 bases are a match to TRBD1. From germline, CDR1 is SGHNT and CDR2 YENEEA. Trimming cost V 8 bases and J 1 base; bases outside gene matches: 10. This CDR3 comprises 16 residues. Written as DNA, the CDR3 is TGTGCCAGCCGGGGTCAAGGGGGCAAGAACACCGGGGAGCTGTTTTTT. It translates to CASRGQGGKNTGELFF.